This T cell receptor (beta chain) came from a study of Ad26.COV2.S vaccination and SARS-CoV-2 variants. Study results and limitations: Substantial breadth in spike-specific CD8+ and CD4+ T cell responses was reportedly seen after vaccination. Vaccine recipients showed a spike-specific TCR breadth that was higher than in placebo recipients. From the TCR breadth and depth analyses, total T cell responses may have been underestimated. Vaccine and placebo groups showed comparable non-spike TCR breadth.

The V gene lost 3 bases and the J gene lost 7 bases, with 13 bases spanning the gap. Germline assignment: CDR1 WNHNN and CDR2 SYGVQD (reference sequence). The CDR3 totals 15 residues. Clones were read by immunoSEQ multiplex PCR, and TCRdb kept only the in-frame ones, dropping some. The table includes hundreds of thousands of clones, just over 90% detected once. Comments on this clone: Its antigen is unidentified.

The chain combines TRBV10-1 with TRBJ1-6, with D possibly TRBD1 on 5 matching bases. Sample: peripheral blood, taken after recovery from COVID-19. The clonotype was recovered from a human donor who had recovered from COVID-19. The CDR3 here is CASSERDLGNSPLHF. The CDR3 nucleotides are TGCGCCAGCAGTGAACGGGACCTGGGGAATTCACCCCTCCACTTT.